Listed here is a single TCR beta chain. This clone was seen a handful of times. The specificity of this receptor is unknown. No much larger clonotype is one base removed from it; base qualities were not supplied. Libraries were prepared through the immunoSEQ multiplex PCR assay. In the source study's methods: A statistical classification framework was built for diagnosing cytomegalovirus status from the catalog of TCR beta chain sequences. TCRdb provides this immuneACCESS table in a form limited to in-frame rearrangements. Some clones are lacking; in checked studies, under half of them reflect an unresolved V gene, and why the rest are absent is not known. V and J calls and clone size come straight from that table; D and trimming were deduced from the DNA. A total of hundreds of thousands of clones appear in this sample, 87% of them only once. Of the sample, 12% is held by the ten largest clones. The germline V gene (reference sequence) specifies LNHDA as CDR1 and SQIVND as CDR2. The CDR3 numbers 14 residues from cysteine through phenylalanine. Just the 42-base CDR3 DNA is kept, in frame starting at base 1. V is shortened by 9 bases, J by 9 bases, and the region joining them spans 21 bases.

This record comes from a study of cytomegalovirus exposure and HLA in healthy donors (TCRdb year 2017). Study-level background: The 500 to 700 repertoires of the first cohort and the 120 validation repertoires were produced on the same platform, according to a later analysis. The study aimed to test whether cataloging public T cell receptors could reveal signatures of past pathogen exposure. Along with the roughly 610-subject first cohort, a separate validation cohort of approximately 110 different subjects was used. To predict cytomegalovirus infection status, the study combined high-throughput TCR immunosequencing, statistical association of individual TCRs with disease status, and machine learning.

Overall results and qualifications from the work: It was suggested by the authors that the approach could potentially be generalized to other disease states and immunological phenotypes. A later analysis had no HLA typing for the validation cohort, so co-occurrence there was scored across all 130 or so repertoires. A later analysis found that TCRs clustered in the first cohort also tended to co-occur in the 95 to 150 validation repertoires, with more than 90% of cluster scores above 0. While some public TCRs were present in many individuals, most TCR sequences turned up only very rarely across donors. The study gave a list of 150 to 200 TCR beta chains associated with cytomegalovirus. The classifier was reported to diagnose cytomegalovirus status with high specificity and sensitivity in both the original cohort and the validation cohort. Three of the identified cytomegalovirus-associated TCR beta chains were confirmed in vitro to be specific for cytomegalovirus antigens.

Separate from the approximately 670-subject first cohort, the validation cohort of 90 to 150 subjects was the group to which the donors belonged. The receptor was isolated from a man aged 18 to 29 in good health and CMV-seropositive. The sample taken for sequencing was PBMCs. The chain couples TRBV19 to TRBJ1-5; TRBD1 might be the D gene, on 6 matching bases. This receptor carries the CDR3 CARMRQANSLPQHF. The sequenced DNA: TGTGCCAGAATGCGACAGGCTAACTCTTTGCCCCAGCATTTT.